Presented here are 11 T cell receptor beta chains from one specimen sequenced in a study of TIL therapy for anti-PD-1-resistant metastatic lung cancer. This was the immunoSEQ v3 assay. TCRdb's table, derived via immunoSEQ multiplex PCR, lists solely in-frame clones and lacks some. Of roughly 60,000 clones listed, roughly 84% are singletons. Time point described: pre-treatment sample, taken before nivolumab and TIL therapy. Source: blood, taken at baseline. These TCRs come from a person aged 25 to 85 with non-small cell lung cancer.

This clone was detected once. The rearrangement uses TRBV19 and TRBJ2-3; a weak D match, TRBD1 (5 bases). The CDR3 covers 14 residues. Germline V gene lookup returns CDR1 LNHDA and CDR2 SQIVND (reference sequence). Trimming stripped 9 bases from V and 0 bases from J, with 13 bases between. DNA for the CDR3: TGTGCCAGCAATACAGGATCTAGCACAGATACGCAGTATTTT. It codes for CASNTGSSTDTQYF.

This clone was counted a single time. This chain connects TRBV2 to TRBJ1-5; TRBD1 matches 8 bases. The CDR3 is made up of 15 amino acids. The V and J ends lost 6 bases and 3 bases, in that order; junction bases with no gene match: 7. Germline V gene lookup returns CDR1 SNHLY and CDR2 FYNNEI. This chain's CDR3 is CASRHVDRVNQPQHF. The CDR3 nucleotides are TGTGCCAGCAGGCATGTGGACAGGGTCAATCAGCCCCAGCATTTT. The full variable domain, rest sourced from reference TRBV2 and TRBJ1-5, is EPEVTQTPSHQVTQMGQEVILRCVPISNHLYFYWYRQILGQKVEFLVSFYNNEISEKSEIFDDQFSVERPDGSNFTLKIRSTKLEDSAMYFCASRHVDRVNQPQHFGDGTRLSIL.

The genes are TRBV28 and TRBJ2-7; TRBD2 aligns across 8 bases. The CDR3 covers 15 residues. V lost 6 bases, J lost 3 bases, and 10 bases stayed unmatched. Germline CDR1 reads MDHEN; CDR2 reads SYDVKM. In DNA, the CDR3 is TGTGCCAGCAGGCCCCCTGCCAGCGGGGGCTACGAGCAGTACTTC. This codes for CASRPPASGGYEQYF.

V and J are TRBV6-5 and TRBJ2-1; TRBD2 matches 9 bases. The V segment lost 4 bases and the J segment 3 bases; nucleotides outside the gene matches: 7. The CDR3 has 16 amino acids. From germline, CDR1 is MNHEY and CDR2 SVGAGI. In DNA form, the CDR3 reads TGTGCCAGCAGTTTCCTCCTAGCGGGAAGCTACAATGAGCAGTTCTTC. Amino acids: CASSFLLAGSYNEQFF.

V and J are TRBV28 and TRBJ1-4; 10 bases line up with TRBD1. The CDR3 runs to 13 residues. V shed 3 bases, J shed 8 bases, and the junction held 0 bases outside the gene matches. Germline CDR1 and CDR2: MDHEN and SYDVKM. CDR3 residues: CASSLDRGEKLFF. DNA for the CDR3: TGTGCCAGCAGTTTGGACAGGGGGGAAAAACTGTTTTTT.

The chain has TRBV4-2 and TRBJ2-1; D may be TRBD1 or TRBD2 (5 bases each). CDR1 is LGHNA and CDR2 is YNFKEQ in the germline V gene. V was pared by 1 base and J by 6 bases, with 16 bases between. CDR3 size: 16 residues. The CDR3 nucleotides are TGTGCCAGCAGCCAAGGCCCACTAGAGGGGACCAATGAGCAGTTCTTC. Its protein is CASSQGPLEGTNEQFF.

The chain employs TRBV19 and TRBJ2-3; unclear D gene. CDR3 length: 15 amino acids. The germline gives CDR1 LNHDA, CDR2 SQIVND (reference sequence). Trimming shortened V by 3 bases and J by 6 bases, and 16 bases separated the two germline ends. The CDR3 bases are TGTGCCAGTAGTATGGGCTCTCAGTATTCCGATACGCAGTATTTT. Residues: CASSMGSQYSDTQYF.

The CDR3 here is CASSSHNEQFF. The CDR3 DNA reads TGTGCCAGTAGTTCCCACAATGAGCAGTTCTTC. V usage is TRBV19 and J usage is TRBJ2-1; D is uncertain. The germline V and J ends were trimmed by 5 bases and 5 bases, with 4 bases remaining between them. This CDR3 is built from 11 residues. Per the germline V gene, CDR1 is LNHDA and CDR2 is SQIVND (reference sequence).

CDR3 region: CASSQSVEGTQYF. The CDR3 bases are TGTGCCAGCTCCCAATCTGTCGAGGGGACCCAGTACTTC. V usage is TRBV18 and J usage is TRBJ2-5; D is possibly TRBD2 (5 bases). The CDR3 length is 13 residues. Germline V gives CDR1 KGHSH, CDR2 LQKENI. The ends were cut back, 6 bases at V and 7 bases at J, with 15 bases in the middle. Filled out from reference TRBV18 and TRBJ2-5, the complete variable domain reads NAGVMQNPRHLVRRRGQEARLRCSPMKGHSHVYWYRQLPEEGLKFMVYLQKENIIDESGMPKERFSAEFPKEGPSILRIQQVVRGDSAAYFCASSQSVEGTQYFGPGTRLLVL.

This chain uses TRBV7-6 with TRBJ2-7, with TRBD1 identical over 7 bases. There are 15 residues in the CDR3. Germline loops: CDR1 SGHVS, CDR2 FNYEAQ. The trim removed 1 base at V and 4 bases at J, leaving 7 bases unmatched. In DNA, the CDR3 is TGTGCCAGCAGCTTAGATGAGGGGGCGACGTACGAGCAGTACTTC. As protein: CASSLDEGATYEQYF.

The chain has TRBV28 and TRBJ1-1; 7 bases align to TRBD1. V lost 3 bases and J lost 11; bases outside the gene matches: 6. The V gene's germline CDR1 is MDHEN and CDR2 SYDVKM. This CDR3 is 12 amino acids long. The CDR3 nucleotides read TGTGCCAGCAGTTTTCTAACAGGGGCGGCTTTCTTT. Amino acids: CASSFLTGAAFF.